This T cell receptor (beta chain) comes out of a study of T cell responses to AZD1222 COVID-19 vaccine. Repertoires were generated with immunoSEQ multiplex PCR, while TCRdb's copy carries only in-frame clones and drops some. Counted here are approximately 110,000 clones, about 88% occurring once; the ten biggest clones make up 35% to 50%. The CDR3 has 13 residues. The trim removed 6 bases at V and 9 bases at J, leaving 5 bases unmatched. Germline CDR1 MDHEN, CDR2 SYDVKM. This material consisted of peripheral blood, taken 28 days after the second AZD1222 dose. The source of this sequence is an adult who received the AZD1222 COVID-19 vaccine. This chain joins TRBV28 and TRBJ2-1; TRBD2 aligns across 10 bases. The CDR3 reads CASSNRLAGEQFF. CDR3 in DNA: TGTGCCAGCAGCAACAGACTAGCGGGTGAGCAGTTCTTC.